The clone carrying this TCR beta chain has more than one count but fewer than ten. As yet, its antigen is unknown. The V gene's germline CDR1 is SQVTM and CDR2 ANQGSEA. The V segment lost 6 bases and the J segment 3 bases; nucleotides outside the gene matches: 4. This CDR3 has 12 residues. This record belongs to a study of early T cells in non-severe SARS-CoV-2 infection. In the study overall: The chains were unpaired, and the sequenced material was bulk RNA from unsorted whole blood.

Tagging with unique molecular identifiers was applied to individual cDNA molecules. TCRdb independently ran MiXCR on the 5' RACE reads; one entry per CDR3 protein. The sample lists tens of thousands of distinct CDR3 sequences; over 10% were seen once. General study points: Comparison of clonotypes with VDJdb favored anti-spike CD8 responses while missing private and CD4 specificities.

The receptor was derived from an adult who was a healthcare worker with PCR-confirmed SARS-CoV-2 infection or an uninfected control (not recorded which). This chain links TRBV29-1 with TRBJ2-5, with TRBD1 matching 7 bases. The specimen was whole blood. The CDR3 region has the DNA TGCAGCGTCCATGGGACAGAAGAGACCCAGTACTTC. Translated: CSVHGTEETQYF.